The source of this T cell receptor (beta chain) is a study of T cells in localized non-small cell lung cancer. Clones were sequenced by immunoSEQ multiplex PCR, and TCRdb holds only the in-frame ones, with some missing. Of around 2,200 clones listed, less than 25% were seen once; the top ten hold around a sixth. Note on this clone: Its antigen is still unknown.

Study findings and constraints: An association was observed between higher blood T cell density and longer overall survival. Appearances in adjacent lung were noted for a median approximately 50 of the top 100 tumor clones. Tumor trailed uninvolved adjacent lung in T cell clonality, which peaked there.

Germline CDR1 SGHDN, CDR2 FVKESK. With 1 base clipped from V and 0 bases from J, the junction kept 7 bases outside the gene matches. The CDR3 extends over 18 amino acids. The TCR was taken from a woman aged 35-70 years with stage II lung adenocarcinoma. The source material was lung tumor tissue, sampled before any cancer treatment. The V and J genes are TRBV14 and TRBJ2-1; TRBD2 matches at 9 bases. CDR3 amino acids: CASSQGGRAGSSYNEQFF. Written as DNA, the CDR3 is TGTGCCAGCAGCCAAGGCGGGAGGGCCGGAAGCTCCTACAATGAGCAGTTCTTC.